Presented here are 10 T cell receptor beta chains from one specimen sequenced in a study of blood T cell repertoires in COVID-19. Assay: immunoSEQ multiplex PCR; the TCRdb copy retains only in-frame clones and omits some. Here the sample spans more than 80,000 clones, almost 85% being singletons. The sample comprised peripheral blood. The receptor source for this set is a man over 45 with active or convalescent COVID-19.

This chain uses TRBV5-1 with TRBJ2-5; 12 nucleotides match TRBD2. Germline-derived CDR1 and CDR2 are SGHRS and YFSETQ. The CDR3 has 15 amino acids. Trimming removed 4 bases from V and 1 base from J; junction bases left unmatched: 2. CDR3 residues: CASSRTSGAQETQYF. The DNA for the CDR3 is TGCGCCAGCAGCCGGACTAGCGGGGCCCAAGAGACCCAGTACTTC.

The rearrangement joins TRBV27 to TRBJ2-5; 9 nucleotides match TRBD2. The CDR3 runs to 15 residues. With 6 bases clipped from V and 5 bases from J, the junction kept 10 bases outside the gene matches. CDR1 is MNHEY and CDR2 is SMNVEV in the germline V gene (reference sequence). The CDR3 DNA is TGTGCCAGCAGCCTAATGCGGGGGGGCCAGGAGACCCAGTACTTC. Protein sequence: CASSLMRGGQETQYF.

The gene calls are TRBV6-5 and TRBJ1-2; tentatively, D is TRBD1 (5 bases). The CDR3 contains 11 residues. The germline V and J ends were trimmed by 6 bases and 4 bases, with 6 bases remaining between them. Germline loops: CDR1 MNHEY, CDR2 SVGAGI. The CDR3 nucleotides are TGTGCCAGCAGCGACAGCTATGGCTACACCTTC. Its translation: CASSDSYGYTF.

The chain carries TRBV28 and TRBJ1-2, with TRBD1 matching 9 bases. The V and J ends lost 2 bases and 0 bases, in that order; junction bases with no gene match: 7. The CDR3 is 17 residues long. Germline loops: CDR1 MDHEN, CDR2 SYDVKM. Here the CDR3 reads CASSLRWDRDSNYGYTF. As DNA, the CDR3 is TGTGCCAGCAGTTTAAGGTGGGACAGGGATTCTAACTATGGCTACACCTTC.

V and J are TRBV28 and TRBJ1-2, with 9 bases lining up with TRBD1. This CDR3 has 14 amino acids. Losses at the gene ends were 5 bases for V and 8 bases for J; bases not matched to a gene: 9. Germline V gives CDR1 MDHEN, CDR2 SYDVKM. CDR3 region: CASSGGQGSTGYTF. CDR3 DNA sequence: TGTGCCAGCAGTGGGGGACAGGGCAGCACGGGCTACACCTTC.

The chain links TRBV3-1 (or the pseudogene TRBV3-2) to TRBJ2-3, with 12 bases fitting TRBD2. Germline CDR1 reads LGHDT; CDR2 reads YNNKEL (reference sequence). The ends lost 4 bases at V and 1 base at J; junction bases unmatched: 9. CDR3 size: 18 residues. The CDR3 DNA reads TGTGCCAGCAGCCGATATACTAGACTAGCGGGGGGCACAGATACGCAGTATTTT. Protein sequence: CASSRYTRLAGGTDTQYF.

The genes are TRBV15 and TRBJ2-2; tentatively, D is TRBD2 (6 bases). The CDR3 has 17 residues. The germline V gene encodes CDR1 LNHNV and CDR2 YYDKDF (reference sequence). V was clipped by 3 bases and J by 1 base, with 15 bases between them. The CDR3 region has the DNA TGTGCCACCAGCAGGGACTCGGGACTCATGAACACCGGGGAGCTGTTTTTT. It codes for CATSRDSGLMNTGELFF.

This chain joins TRBV27 and TRBJ2-2; TRBD1 agrees at 9 bases. V shed 2 bases and J 6 bases; nucleotides not matched to a gene: 10. The CDR3 runs to 17 residues. Germline V gene data show CDR1 as MNHEY and CDR2 as SMNVEV (reference sequence). Here the CDR3 reads CASSLHQPGQGSGELFF. CDR3 DNA: TGTGCCAGCAGTTTACACCAGCCGGGACAGGGATCCGGGGAGCTGTTTTTT.

This chain joins TRBV28 and TRBJ1-2, with 10 nucleotides matching TRBD1. Trimming took 3 bases from V and 4 from J; bases not matched to a gene: 2. The CDR3 sequence is 14 residues long. Germline values: CDR1 MDHEN, CDR2 SYDVKM. The chain's CDR3 is CASSLGQGTYGYTF. In DNA form, the CDR3 reads TGTGCCAGCAGTTTGGGACAGGGGACCTATGGCTACACCTTC.

The chain employs TRBV7-9 and TRBJ2-2; 7 bases are shared with TRBD2. The CDR3 is made up of 16 amino acids. The germline V gene has CDR1 SEHNR and CDR2 FQNEAQ (reference sequence). The V segment lost 8 bases and the J segment 1 base; nucleotides outside the gene matches: 10. The CDR3 loop is CASPTQGGRNTGELFF. Here the CDR3 DNA reads TGTGCCAGCCCCACTCAGGGAGGGAGGAACACCGGGGAGCTGTTTTTT.